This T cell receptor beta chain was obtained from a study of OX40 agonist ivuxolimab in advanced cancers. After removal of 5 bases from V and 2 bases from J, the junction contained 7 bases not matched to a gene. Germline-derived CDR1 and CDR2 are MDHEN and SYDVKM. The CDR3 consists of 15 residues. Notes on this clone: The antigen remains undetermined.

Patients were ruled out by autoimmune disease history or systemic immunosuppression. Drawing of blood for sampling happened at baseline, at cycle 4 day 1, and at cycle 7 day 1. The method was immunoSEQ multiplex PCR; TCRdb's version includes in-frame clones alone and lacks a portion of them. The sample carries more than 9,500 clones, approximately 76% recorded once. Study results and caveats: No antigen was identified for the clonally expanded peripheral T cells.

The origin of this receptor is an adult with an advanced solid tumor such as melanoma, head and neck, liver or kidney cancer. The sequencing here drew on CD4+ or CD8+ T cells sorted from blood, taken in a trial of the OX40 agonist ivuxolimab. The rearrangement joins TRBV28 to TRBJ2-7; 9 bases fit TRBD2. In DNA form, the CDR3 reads TGTGCCAGCAGTCACCCTAGCGGGGCCACCTACGAGCAGTACTTC. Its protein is CASSHPSGATYEQYF.